The rows below give T cell receptor beta chains drawn from one sample of a study of blood T cells in healthy people across ages. TCRdb redid the calling of the 5' RACE reads with MiXCR, one entry per CDR3 protein. The sample contains about 680,000 distinct CDR3 sequences, roughly 50% of which appear only once. The specimen was blood. The receptors stem from an older woman in good health. Each CDR3 is given with its conserved first and last residue. The order of the fields is CDR3 protein, CDR3 DNA, clone size, V gene, D gene, J gene. D genes are given only for firm matches. Size values are once, few and many counts, or a class for expanded clones, and some rows have none.

CDR3: CASSQDGKHNTQYF
DNA: TGCGCCAGCAGCCAAGATGGAAAACACAATACGCAGTATTTT
size: .
V: TRBV4-3
D: .
J: TRBJ2-3

CDR3: CASSFTPDTQYF
DNA: TGTGCCAGCAGCTTCACCCCAGACACGCAGTATTTT
size: .
V: TRBV7-9
D: .
J: TRBJ2-3

CDR3: CASTQSDTQYF
DNA: TGTGCCAGCACCCAGTCAGATACGCAGTATTTT
size: .
V: TRBV7-9
D: .
J: TRBJ2-3

CDR3: CASSENPDGSSYEQYF
DNA: TGTGCCAGCAGCGAAAACCCCGACGGGAGCTCCTACGAGCAGTACTTC
size: many
V: TRBV7-6
D: .
J: TRBJ2-7

CDR3: CASSQAFATGYGYTF
DNA: TGCGCCAGCAGCCAAGCCTTTGCCACAGGCTATGGCTACACCTTC
size: many
V: TRBV4-3
D: .
J: TRBJ1-2

CDR3: CASSSDRGSSYNEQFF
DNA: TGTGCCAGCAGCTCAGACAGGGGTAGCTCCTACAATGAGCAGTTCTTC
size: few
V: TRBV7-9
D: TRBD1
J: TRBJ2-1

CDR3: CASSQYKDGYTF
DNA: TGTGCCAGCAGTCAATACAAGGATGGCTACACCTTC
size: .
V: TRBV28
D: .
J: TRBJ1-2

CDR3: CSASRQGGGSGANVLTF
DNA: TGCAGTGCTAGCCGACAGGGCGGGGGCTCTGGGGCCAACGTCCTGACTTTC
size: .
V: TRBV20-1
D: .
J: TRBJ2-6

CDR3: CASSYSLAHEQFF
DNA: TGTGCCAGCAGTTACTCCTTAGCTCATGAGCAGTTCTTC
size: few
V: TRBV6-5
D: .
J: TRBJ2-1

CDR3: CASSRPPSGSSYEQYF
DNA: TGTGCCAGCAGCCGTCCTCCTAGCGGGAGCTCCTACGAGCAGTACTTC
size: .
V: TRBV6-6
D: TRBD2
J: TRBJ2-7

CDR3: CASSLTGEYGYTF
DNA: TGCGCCAGCAGCTTAACAGGGGAATATGGCTACACCTTC
size: few
V: TRBV5-1
D: TRBD1
J: TRBJ1-2

CDR3: CASRRSRIGELFF
DNA: TGTGCCAGCAGGAGATCTAGAATCGGGGAGCTGTTTTTT
size: many
V: TRBV21-1
D: .
J: TRBJ2-2

CDR3: CATGPPGTYEQYF
DNA: TGTGCCACCGGACCGCCGGGAACCTACGAGCAGTACTTC
size: .
V: TRBV24-1
D: .
J: TRBJ2-7